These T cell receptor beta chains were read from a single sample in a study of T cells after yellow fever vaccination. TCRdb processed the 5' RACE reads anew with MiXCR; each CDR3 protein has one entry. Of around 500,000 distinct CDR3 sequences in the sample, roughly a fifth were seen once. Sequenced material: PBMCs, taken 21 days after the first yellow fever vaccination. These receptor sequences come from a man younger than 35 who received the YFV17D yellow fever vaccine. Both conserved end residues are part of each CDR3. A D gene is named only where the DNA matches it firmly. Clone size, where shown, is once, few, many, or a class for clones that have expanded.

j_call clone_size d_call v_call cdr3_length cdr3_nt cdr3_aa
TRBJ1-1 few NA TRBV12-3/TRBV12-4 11 TGTGCCAGCACTCACTCGGGAGAAGCTTTCTTT CASTHSGEAFF
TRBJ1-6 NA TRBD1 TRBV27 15 TGTGCCAGCAGTTTTCAGGGGGCCCATAATTCACCCCTCCACTTT CASSFQGAHNSPLHF
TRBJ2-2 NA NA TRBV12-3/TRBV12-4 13 TGTGCCAGCAGTTCGGAGGTTCGGGGGGAGCTGTTTTTT CASSSEVRGELFF
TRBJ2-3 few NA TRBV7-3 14 TGTGCCAGCAGCTCATCTGATGAAGCAGATACGCAGTATTTT CASSSSDEADTQYF
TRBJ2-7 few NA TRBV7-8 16 TGTGCCAGCAGCTTACGTCCAGGGAGGTACGTCTACGAGCAGTACTTC CASSLRPGRYVYEQYF
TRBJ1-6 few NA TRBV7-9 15 TGTGCCAGCAGCTTAGGGGGGGGGACGGATTCACCCCTCCACTTT CASSLGGGTDSPLHF
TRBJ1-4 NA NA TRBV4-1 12 TGCGCCAGCAGCCCAGACGAGAAAAAACTGTTTTTT CASSPDEKKLFF
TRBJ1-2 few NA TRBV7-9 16 TGTGCCAGCAGCTTAGGTGGAGGGAGGAACATGCAAGGCTACACCTTC CASSLGGGRNMQGYTF
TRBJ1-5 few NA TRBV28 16 TGTGCCAGCGGCCCGGACAGCTTGTTGCGCAATCAGCCCCAGCATTTT CASGPDSLLRNQPQHF
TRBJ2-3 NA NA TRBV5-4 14 TGTGCCAGCAGGAGTGCGGAAAACACAGATACGCAGTATTTT CASRSAENTDTQYF
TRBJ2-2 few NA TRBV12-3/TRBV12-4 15 TGTGCCAGCAGTCGCCTCGGGGGGAACACCGGGGAGCTGTTTTTT CASSRLGGNTGELFF
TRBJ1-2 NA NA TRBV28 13 TGTGCCAGCAGTTTGCTAGGGGCTCTAGGCTACACCTTC CASSLLGALGYTF
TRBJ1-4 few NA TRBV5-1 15 TGCGCCAGCAGCTTGGAGGGGACAACTAATGAAAAACTGTTTTTT CASSLEGTTNEKLFF
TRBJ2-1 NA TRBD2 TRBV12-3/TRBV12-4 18 TGTGCCAGCAGTCCTTACCCGAAATTTAGCGGGGGCTGGAATGAGCAGTTCTTC CASSPYPKFSGGWNEQFF
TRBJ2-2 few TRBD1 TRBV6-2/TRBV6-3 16 TGTGCCAGCAGTGACCGGGACAGGGCGAGCACCGGGGAGCTGTTTTTT CASSDRDRASTGELFF
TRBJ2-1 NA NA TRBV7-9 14 TGTGCCAGCAGCTTAGAACAGGGTGGCCATGAGCAGTTCTTC CASSLEQGGHEQFF
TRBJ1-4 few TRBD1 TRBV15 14 TGTGCCACCAGCGGACAGGGCCGTAATGAAAAACTGTTTTTT CATSGQGRNEKLFF
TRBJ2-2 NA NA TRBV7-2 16 TGTGCCAGCATGAGACGGGCAGTCCTCGCCACCGGGGAGCTGTTTTTT CASMRRAVLATGELFF
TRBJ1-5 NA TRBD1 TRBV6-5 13 TGTGCCAGCAGTTACTCACAGGGGTGGCCCCAGCATTTT CASSYSQGWPQHF
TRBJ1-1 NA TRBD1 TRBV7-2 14 TGTGCCAGCAGCTGGCACAGGGGGGACACTGAAGCTTTCTTT CASSWHRGDTEAFF
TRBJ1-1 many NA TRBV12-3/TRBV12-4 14 TGTGCCAGCAGCCCCAAAGGGGTGCGCACTGAAGCTTTCTTT CASSPKGVRTEAFF
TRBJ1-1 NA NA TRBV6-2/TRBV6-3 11 TGTGCCAGCACAGGAGGATTTGAAGCTTTCTTT CASTGGFEAFF
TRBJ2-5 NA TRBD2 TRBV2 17 TGTGCCAGCAGCCCGGGACTAGCGGGGTGGTACCAAGAGACCCAGTACTTC CASSPGLAGWYQETQYF
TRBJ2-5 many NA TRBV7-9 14 TGTGCCAGCAGCCTAGTAGCCTCTGGAGAGACCCAGTACTTC CASSLVASGETQYF
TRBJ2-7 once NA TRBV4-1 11 TGCGCCAGCAGCCAATCCTACAAGCAGTACTTC CASSQSYKQYF
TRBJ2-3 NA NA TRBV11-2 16 TGTGCCAGCAGCCAAGTCTGGGACTTCGGGGCAGATACGCAGTATTTT CASSQVWDFGADTQYF
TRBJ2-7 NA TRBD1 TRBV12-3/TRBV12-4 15 TGTGCCAGCAGTCCGGCTAGCAGGGGGTCCTACGAGCAGTACTTC CASSPASRGSYEQYF
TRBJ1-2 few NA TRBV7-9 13 TGTGCCAGCAGCTTAGGCCTGGATAGGGGCTACACCTTC CASSLGLDRGYTF
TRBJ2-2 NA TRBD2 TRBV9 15 TGTGCCAGCAGCCCCCACGGGGAGGGGACCGGGGAGCTGTTTTTT CASSPHGEGTGELFF
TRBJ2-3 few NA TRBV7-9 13 TGTGCCAGCGGCAATCAAGGCACAGATACGCAGTATTTT CASGNQGTDTQYF
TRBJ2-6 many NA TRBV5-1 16 TGCGCCAGCAGCACCACCTCGGGGGCTGGGGCCAACGTCCTGACTTTC CASSTTSGAGANVLTF
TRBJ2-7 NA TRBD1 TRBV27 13 TGTGCCAGCAGTTACAGGGGAACCAACGAGCAGTACTTC CASSYRGTNEQYF
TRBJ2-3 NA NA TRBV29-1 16 TGCAGCGTTGTGCCACCTTCGCGAGTTAGCACAGATACGCAGTATTTT CSVVPPSRVSTDTQYF
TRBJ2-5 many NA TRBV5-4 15 TGTGCCAGCAGCTTGGCAAGTGGGGGGTCGGAGACCCAGTACTTC CASSLASGGSETQYF
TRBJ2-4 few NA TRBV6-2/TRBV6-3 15 TGTGCCAGCAGCCCTGACCCCTCAGCCAAAAACATTCAGTACTTC CASSPDPSAKNIQYF
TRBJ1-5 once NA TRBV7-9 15 TGTGCCAGCAGCTTTGGGCAGGGGCACAATCAGCCCCAGCATTTT CASSFGQGHNQPQHF